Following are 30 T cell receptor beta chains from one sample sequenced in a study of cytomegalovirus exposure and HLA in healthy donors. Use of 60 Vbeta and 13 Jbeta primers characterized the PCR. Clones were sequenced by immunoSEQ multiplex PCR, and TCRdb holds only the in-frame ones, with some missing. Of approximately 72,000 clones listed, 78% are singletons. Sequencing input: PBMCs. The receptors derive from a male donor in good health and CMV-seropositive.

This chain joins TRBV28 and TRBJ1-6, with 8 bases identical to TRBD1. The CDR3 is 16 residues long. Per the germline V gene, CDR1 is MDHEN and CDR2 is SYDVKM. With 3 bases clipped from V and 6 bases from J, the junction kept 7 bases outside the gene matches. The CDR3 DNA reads TGTGCCAGCAGTTTGGGGGACAGGATGTTTAATTCACCCCTCCACTTT. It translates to CASSLGDRMFNSPLHF. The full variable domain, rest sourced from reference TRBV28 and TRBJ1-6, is DVKVTQSSRYLVKRTGEKVFLECVQDMDHENMFWYRQDPGLGLRLIYFSYDVKMKEKGDIPEGYSVSREKKERFSLILESASTNQTSMYLCASSLGDRMFNSPLHFGNGTRLTVT.

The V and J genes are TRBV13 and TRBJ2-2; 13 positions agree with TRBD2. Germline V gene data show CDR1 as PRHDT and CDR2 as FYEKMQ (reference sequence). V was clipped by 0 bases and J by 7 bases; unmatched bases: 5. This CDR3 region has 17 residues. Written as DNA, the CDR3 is TGTGCCAGCAGCTTAGGAGGACTAGCGGGAGCGGGCGGGGAGCTGTTTTTT. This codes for CASSLGGLAGAGGELFF.

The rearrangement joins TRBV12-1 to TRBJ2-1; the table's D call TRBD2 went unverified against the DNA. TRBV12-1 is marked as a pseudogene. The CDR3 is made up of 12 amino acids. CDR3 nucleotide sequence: TGTGCCAGCAGCTTTCCCGGGAATGAGCAGTTCTTC. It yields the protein CASSFPGNEQFF.

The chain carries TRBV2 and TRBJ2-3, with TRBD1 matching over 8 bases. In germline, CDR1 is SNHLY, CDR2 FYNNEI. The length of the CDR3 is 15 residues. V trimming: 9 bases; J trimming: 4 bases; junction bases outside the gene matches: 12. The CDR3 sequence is CARSRYQGAADTQYF. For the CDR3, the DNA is TGTGCCAGATCCAGATATCAGGGGGCCGCAGATACGCAGTATTTT.

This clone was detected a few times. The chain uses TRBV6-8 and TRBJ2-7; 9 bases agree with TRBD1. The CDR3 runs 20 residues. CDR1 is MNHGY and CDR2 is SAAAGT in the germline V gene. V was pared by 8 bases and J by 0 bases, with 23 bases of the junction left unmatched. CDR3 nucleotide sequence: TGTGCCAGCTTCCCAACCCCCCTTAGTCAGCCGGGACAGGGCTCCTACGAGCAGTACTTC. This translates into CASFPTPLSQPGQGSYEQYF.

The CDR3 protein is CASSLLSGYDNSPLHF. The CDR3 nucleotides are TGTGCCAGCAGTTTACTCTCCGGTTACGATAATTCACCCCTCCACTTT. The V call is TRBV27, the J call TRBJ1-6; no clear D gene. Looked up from germline, CDR1 is MNHEY and CDR2 is SMNVEV (reference sequence). V was clipped by 2 bases and J by 5 bases, with 13 bases between them. CDR3 size: 16 residues.

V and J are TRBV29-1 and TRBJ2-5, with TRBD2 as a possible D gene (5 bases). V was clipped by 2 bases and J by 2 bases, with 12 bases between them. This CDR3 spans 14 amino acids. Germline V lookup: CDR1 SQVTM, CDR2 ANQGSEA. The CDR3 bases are TGCAGCGTTGAAAGCCGAGGGTTGCAAGAGACCCAGTACTTC. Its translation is CSVESRGLQETQYF.

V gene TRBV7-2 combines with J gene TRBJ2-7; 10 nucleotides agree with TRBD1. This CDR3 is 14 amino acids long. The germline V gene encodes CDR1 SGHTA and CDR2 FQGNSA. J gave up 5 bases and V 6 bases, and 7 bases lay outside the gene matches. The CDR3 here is CASRTGQGMNEQYF. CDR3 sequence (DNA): TGTGCCAGCAGGACGGGACAGGGGATGAACGAGCAGTACTTC. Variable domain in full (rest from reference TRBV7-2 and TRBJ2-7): GAGVSQSPSNKVTEKGKDVELRCDPISGHTALYWYRQSLGQGLEFLIYFQGNSAPDKSGLPSDRFSAERTGGSVSTLTIQRTQQEDSAVYLCASRTGQGMNEQYFGPGTRLTVT.

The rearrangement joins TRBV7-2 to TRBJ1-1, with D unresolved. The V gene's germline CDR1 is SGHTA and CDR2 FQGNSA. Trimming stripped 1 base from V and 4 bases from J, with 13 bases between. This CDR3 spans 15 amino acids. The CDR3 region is CASSLGALYFTEAFF. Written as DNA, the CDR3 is TGTGCCAGCAGCTTAGGTGCCCTATACTTCACTGAAGCTTTCTTT. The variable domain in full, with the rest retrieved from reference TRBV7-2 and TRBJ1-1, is GAGVSQSPSNKVTEKGKDVELRCDPISGHTALYWYRQSLGQGLEFLIYFQGNSAPDKSGLPSDRFSAERTGGSVSTLTIQRTQQEDSAVYLCASSLGALYFTEAFFGQGTRLTVV.

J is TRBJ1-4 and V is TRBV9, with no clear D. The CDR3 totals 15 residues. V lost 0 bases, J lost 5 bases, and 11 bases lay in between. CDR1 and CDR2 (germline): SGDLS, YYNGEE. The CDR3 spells CASSVEAGENEKLFF. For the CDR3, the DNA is TGTGCCAGCAGCGTAGAGGCGGGAGAGAATGAAAAACTGTTTTTT.

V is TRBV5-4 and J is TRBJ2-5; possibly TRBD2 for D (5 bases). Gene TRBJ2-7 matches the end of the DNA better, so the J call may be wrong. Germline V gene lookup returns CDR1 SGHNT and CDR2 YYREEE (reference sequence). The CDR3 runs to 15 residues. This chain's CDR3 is CASSLLDSYAGEQYF. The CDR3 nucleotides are TGTGCCAGCAGCTTGTTGGACTCCTATGCGGGCGAGCAGTACTTC.

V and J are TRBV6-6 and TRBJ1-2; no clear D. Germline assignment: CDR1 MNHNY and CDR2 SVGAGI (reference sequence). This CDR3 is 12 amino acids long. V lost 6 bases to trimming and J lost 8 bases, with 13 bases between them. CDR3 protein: CASSFDGRGYTF. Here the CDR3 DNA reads TGTGCCAGCAGCTTCGACGGGAGGGGCTACACCTTC.

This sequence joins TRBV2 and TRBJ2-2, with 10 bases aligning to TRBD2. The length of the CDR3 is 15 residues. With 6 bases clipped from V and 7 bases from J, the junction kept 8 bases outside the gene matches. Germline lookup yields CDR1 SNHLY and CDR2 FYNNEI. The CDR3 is CASRRSGRAIGELFF. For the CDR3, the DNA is TGTGCCAGCAGGAGGAGCGGGAGGGCCATCGGGGAGCTGTTTTTT.

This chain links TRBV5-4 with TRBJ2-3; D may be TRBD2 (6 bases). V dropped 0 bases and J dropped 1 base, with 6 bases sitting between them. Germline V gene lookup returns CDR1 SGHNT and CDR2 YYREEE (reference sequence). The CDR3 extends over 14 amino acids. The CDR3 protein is CASSLGEGTDTQYF. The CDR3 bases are TGTGCCAGCAGCTTGGGGGAGGGCACAGATACGCAGTATTTT.

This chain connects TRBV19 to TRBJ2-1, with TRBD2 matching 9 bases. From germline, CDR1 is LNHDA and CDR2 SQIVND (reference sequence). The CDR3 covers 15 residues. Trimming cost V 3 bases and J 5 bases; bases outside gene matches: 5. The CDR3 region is CASSIGLAGHNEQFF. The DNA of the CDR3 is TGTGCCAGTAGTATCGGTCTAGCGGGACACAATGAGCAGTTCTTC.

The CDR3 DNA sequence: TGTGCCAGCAGTCCCGCGGGAGGGGGAGAGACCCAGTACTTC. Its translation: CASSPAGGGETQYF. The chain joins TRBV5-4 to TRBJ2-5; 9 nucleotides align to TRBD2. CDR3 length: 14 amino acids. J lost 4 bases, V lost 5 bases, and 6 bases had no gene match. The germline V gene has CDR1 SGHNT and CDR2 YYREEE (reference sequence). The full variable domain, its missing parts supplied by reference TRBV5-4 and TRBJ2-5, is ETGVTQSPTHLIKTRGQQVTLRCSSQSGHNTVSWYQQALGQGPQFIFQYYREEENGRGNFPPRFSGLQFPNYSSELNVNALELDDSALYLCASSPAGGGETQYFGPGTRLLVL.

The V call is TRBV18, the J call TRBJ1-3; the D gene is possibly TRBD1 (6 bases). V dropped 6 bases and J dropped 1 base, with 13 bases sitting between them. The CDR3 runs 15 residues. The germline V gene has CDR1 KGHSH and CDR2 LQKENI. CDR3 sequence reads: CASSPGAGSGNTIYF. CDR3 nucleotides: TGTGCCAGCTCCCCAGGGGCTGGGTCTGGAAACACCATATATTTT.

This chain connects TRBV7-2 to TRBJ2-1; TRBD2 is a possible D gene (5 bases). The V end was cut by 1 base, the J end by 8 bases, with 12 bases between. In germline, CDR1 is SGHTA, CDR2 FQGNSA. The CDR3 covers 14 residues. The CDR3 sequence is CASSLVGSGDEQFF. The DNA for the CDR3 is TGTGCCAGCAGCTTAGTAGGGAGTGGGGATGAGCAGTTCTTC.

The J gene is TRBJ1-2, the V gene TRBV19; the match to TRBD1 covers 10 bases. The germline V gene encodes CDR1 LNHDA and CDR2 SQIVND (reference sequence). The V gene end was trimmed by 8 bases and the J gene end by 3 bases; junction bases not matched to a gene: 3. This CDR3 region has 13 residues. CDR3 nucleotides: TGTGCCAGTCGACAGGGGGCCTACTATGGCTACACCTTC. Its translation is CASRQGAYYGYTF.

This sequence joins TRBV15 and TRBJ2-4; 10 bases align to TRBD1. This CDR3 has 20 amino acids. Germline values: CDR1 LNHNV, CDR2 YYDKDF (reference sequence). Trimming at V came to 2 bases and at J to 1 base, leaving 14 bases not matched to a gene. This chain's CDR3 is CATSRSPTGGSNSAKNIQYF. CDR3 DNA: TGTGCCACCAGCAGAAGCCCGACAGGGGGCTCTAATAGCGCCAAAAACATTCAGTACTTC.

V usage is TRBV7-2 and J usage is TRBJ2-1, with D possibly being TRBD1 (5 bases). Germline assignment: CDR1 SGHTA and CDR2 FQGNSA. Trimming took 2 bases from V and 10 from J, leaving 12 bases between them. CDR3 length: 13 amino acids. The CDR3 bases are TGTGCCAGCAGCTTAACAGGCCTCTTGGAGCAGTTCTTC. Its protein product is CASSLTGLLEQFF. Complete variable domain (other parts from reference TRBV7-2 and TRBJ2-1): GAGVSQSPSNKVTEKGKDVELRCDPISGHTALYWYRQSLGQGLEFLIYFQGNSAPDKSGLPSDRFSAERTGGSVSTLTIQRTQQEDSAVYLCASSLTGLLEQFFGPGTRLTVL.

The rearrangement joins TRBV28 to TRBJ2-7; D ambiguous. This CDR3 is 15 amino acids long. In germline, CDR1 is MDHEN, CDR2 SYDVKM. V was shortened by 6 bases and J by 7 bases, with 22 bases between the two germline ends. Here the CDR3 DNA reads TGTGCCAGCAGGAGGTCCTTACTACCCGACGGGGAGCAGTACTTC. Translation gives CASRRSLLPDGEQYF.

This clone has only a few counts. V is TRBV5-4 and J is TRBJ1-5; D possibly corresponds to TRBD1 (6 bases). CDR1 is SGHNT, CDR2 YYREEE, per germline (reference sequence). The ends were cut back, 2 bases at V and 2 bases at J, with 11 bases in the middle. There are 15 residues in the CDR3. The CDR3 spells CASSLQGSGNQPQHF. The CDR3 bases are TGTGCCAGCAGCTTACAGGGTTCGGGCAATCAGCCCCAGCATTTT.

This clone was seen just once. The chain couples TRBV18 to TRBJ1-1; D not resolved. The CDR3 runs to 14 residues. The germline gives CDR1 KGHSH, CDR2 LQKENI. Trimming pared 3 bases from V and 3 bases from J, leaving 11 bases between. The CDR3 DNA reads TGTGCCAGCTCACCTCGGGTAGCGGACACTGAAGCTTTCTTT. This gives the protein CASSPRVADTEAFF.

The CDR3 spells CASSNHSETTGGGETQYF. For the CDR3, the DNA is TGTGCCAGCAGTAACCACAGTGAGACGACAGGGGGCGGGGAGACCCAGTACTTC. This sequence joins TRBV28 and TRBJ2-5, with 10 bases matching TRBD1. This CDR3 has 18 residues. CDR1 and CDR2 from the germline V gene are MDHEN and SYDVKM. Unmatched junction bases numbered 17, after V lost 5 bases and J lost 5 bases.

The CDR3 loop is CACRRGLDEQYF. The CDR3 coding sequence is TGTGCCTGTAGGCGGGGGCTCGACGAGCAGTACTTC. The chain carries TRBV30 and TRBJ2-7, with a possible D match to TRBD2 (7 bases). Germline V lookup: CDR1 GTSNPN, CDR2 SVGIG (reference sequence). Trimming removed 6 bases from V and 5 bases from J, with 14 bases in between. The CDR3 length is 12 residues.

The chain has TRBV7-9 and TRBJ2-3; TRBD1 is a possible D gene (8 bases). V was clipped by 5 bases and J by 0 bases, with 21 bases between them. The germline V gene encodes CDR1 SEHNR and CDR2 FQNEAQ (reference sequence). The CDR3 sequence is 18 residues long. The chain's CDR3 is CASSRTWTGRVSTDTQYF. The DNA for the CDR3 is TGTGCCAGCAGCCGTACATGGACAGGGAGGGTTAGCACAGATACGCAGTATTTT.

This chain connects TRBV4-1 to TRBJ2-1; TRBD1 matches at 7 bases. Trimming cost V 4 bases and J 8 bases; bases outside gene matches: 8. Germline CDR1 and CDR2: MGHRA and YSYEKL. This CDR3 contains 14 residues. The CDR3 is CASSPDRSGHEQFF. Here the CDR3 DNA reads TGCGCCAGCAGCCCGGACAGGAGTGGCCATGAGCAGTTCTTC.

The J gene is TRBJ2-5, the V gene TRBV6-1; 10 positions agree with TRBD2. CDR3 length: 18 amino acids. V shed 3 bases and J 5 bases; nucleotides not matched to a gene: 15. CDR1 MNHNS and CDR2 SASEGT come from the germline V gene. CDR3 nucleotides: TGTGCCAGCAGTGAGAGGGAAACACTAGCGGGGCTAGTGGAGACCCAGTACTTC. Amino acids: CASSERETLAGLVETQYF.

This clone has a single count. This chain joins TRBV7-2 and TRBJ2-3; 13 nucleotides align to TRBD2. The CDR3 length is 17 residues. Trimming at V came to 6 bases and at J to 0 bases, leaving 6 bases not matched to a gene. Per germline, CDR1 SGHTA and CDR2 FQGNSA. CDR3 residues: CASRQLAGGLSTDTQYF. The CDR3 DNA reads TGTGCCAGCAGGCAACTAGCGGGGGGGCTTAGCACAGATACGCAGTATTTT.